The 13 T cell receptor beta chains below come from one sample, sequenced in a study of cytomegalovirus exposure and HLA in healthy donors. The PCR made use of 60 Vbeta and 13 Jbeta primers. Sequencing used immunoSEQ multiplex PCR; TCRdb keeps in-frame clones, though not all of them. The repertoire consists of around 150,000 clones, with approximately 82% occurring once and the leading ten covering about 1.5%. Sequenced input: PBMCs. The receptors derive from a young man in good health and CMV-seropositive.

The count of this clone is one. The chain has TRBV19 and TRBJ1-1; 7 bases line up with TRBD1. The CDR3 length is 15 residues. From germline, CDR1 is LNHDA and CDR2 SQIVND (reference sequence). The J segment lost 3 bases and the V segment lost 6 bases, leaving 10 bases of the junction unmatched. The CDR3 here is CASRRRRGLDTEAFF. The DNA of the CDR3 is TGTGCCAGTAGACGGAGAAGGGGGCTGGACACTGAAGCTTTCTTT.

V gene TRBV5-1 combines with J gene TRBJ2-5; D perhaps matches TRBD1 (6 bases). The CDR3 runs 13 residues. Germline CDR1 and CDR2: SGHRS and YFSETQ. V lost 2 bases, J lost 7 bases, and 12 bases lay in between. CDR3 loop: CASSLQGDTTQYF. The CDR3 coding sequence is TGCGCCAGCAGCTTACAGGGAGATACGACCCAGTACTTC.

The V and J genes are TRBV28 and TRBJ2-7; D is perhaps TRBD2 (6 bases). With 4 bases removed from V and 12 bases from J, the gap between germline ends came to 10 bases. The CDR3 length is 10 residues. The germline gives CDR1 MDHEN, CDR2 SYDVKM. The CDR3 bases are TGTGCCAGCAGTTCCGGAGGGACGTACTTC. It yields the protein CASSSGGTYF. Using reference TRBV28 and TRBJ2-7 for the parts outside the CDR3, the full variable domain is DVKVTQSSRYLVKRTGEKVFLECVQDMDHENMFWYRQDPGLGLRLIYFSYDVKMKEKGDIPEGYSVSREKKERFSLILESASTNQTSMYLCASSSGGTYFGPGTRLTVT.

The genes are TRBV30 and TRBJ2-7, with TRBD1 as a possible D gene (5 bases). V dropped 0 bases and J dropped 7 bases, with 22 bases sitting between them. This CDR3 region has 16 residues. Germline V lookup: CDR1 GTSNPN, CDR2 SVGIG (reference sequence). The CDR3 region has the DNA TGTGCCTGGAGTGTCCGCTTCTTAGACCCCAGGGAAGAGCAGTACTTC. Protein: CAWSVRFLDPREEQYF.

The CDR3 DNA sequence: TGTGCCAGCAGCTTGGTAGCGGGAGATACCGGGGAGCTGTTTTTT. Amino acids: CASSLVAGDTGELFF. This chain uses TRBV5-5 with TRBJ2-2; TRBD2 matches at 9 bases. The CDR3 consists of 15 residues. Per germline, CDR1 SGHKS and CDR2 YYEKEE (reference sequence). V gave up 0 bases and J gave up 5 bases; unmatched junction bases: 2.

The chain links TRBV9 to TRBJ1-2; 9 nucleotides agree with TRBD1. This CDR3 is 15 amino acids long. The V and J ends lost 3 bases and 7 bases, in that order; junction bases with no gene match: 10. Germline values: CDR1 SGDLS, CDR2 YYNGEE. CDR3 protein: CASSDGGGTGSGYTF. CDR3 DNA: TGTGCCAGCAGCGACGGTGGAGGGACAGGGTCTGGCTACACCTTC.

The sample holds one count of this clone. The V call is TRBV4-1, the J call TRBJ2-5; TRBD1 aligns across 7 bases. V was pared by 4 bases and J by 5 bases, with 7 bases of the junction left unmatched. CDR1 is MGHRA, CDR2 YSYEKL, per germline. This CDR3 is built from 14 residues. The CDR3 spells CASSRDRGVETQYF. The DNA for the CDR3 is TGCGCCAGCAGCCGGGACAGAGGAGTGGAGACCCAGTACTTC.

This chain links TRBV9 with TRBJ2-2; TRBD2 agrees at 7 bases. CDR1 and CDR2 (germline): SGDLS, YYNGEE. There are 12 residues in the CDR3. Trimming at V came to 7 bases and at J to 7 bases, leaving 4 bases not matched to a gene. The CDR3: CASAGGSGELFF. CDR3 nucleotide sequence: TGTGCCAGCGCCGGGGGGAGCGGGGAGCTGTTTTTT.

The J gene is TRBJ1-5, the V gene TRBV7-3; TRBD1 matches at 10 bases. CDR1 SGHTA and CDR2 FQGTGA come from the germline V gene. This CDR3 comprises 15 residues. V shed 6 bases, J shed 7 bases, and the junction held 9 bases outside the gene matches. The CDR3 spells CASRPDRGLWQPQHF. CDR3 DNA sequence: TGTGCCAGCAGGCCCGACAGGGGGCTATGGCAGCCCCAGCATTTT.

In its sample, this clone was seen once. This chain connects TRBV11-1 to TRBJ2-5; perhaps TRBD2 as D (5 bases). CDR3 length equals 14 residues. The V gene's germline CDR1 is SGHAT and CDR2 FQDESV (reference sequence). Deletions cut 5 bases from V and 4 bases from J, with 14 bases between. CDR3 in DNA: TGTGCCAGCAGCCTGATTGGACTTGGAGAGACCCAGTACTTC. It codes for CASSLIGLGETQYF.

V gene TRBV5-1 combines with J gene TRBJ1-4; the match to TRBD1 covers 8 bases. In germline, CDR1 is SGHRS, CDR2 YFSETQ. Trimming removed 0 bases from V and 3 bases from J; junction bases left unmatched: 4. The CDR3 runs 16 residues. The CDR3: CASSLVGGQANEKLFF. The CDR3 coding sequence is TGCGCCAGCAGCTTGGTCGGGGGACAGGCTAATGAAAAACTGTTTTTT.

V usage is TRBV11-2 and J usage is TRBJ2-1, with D possibly being TRBD2 (5 bases). Trimming removed 5 bases from V and 12 bases from J, with 14 bases in between. This CDR3 is built from 12 residues. In germline, CDR1 is SGHAT, CDR2 FQNNGV. This chain's CDR3 is CASSPTSNRQFF. The CDR3 DNA follows: TGTGCCAGCAGCCCCACTAGTAATCGGCAGTTCTTC.

Only a few counts were recorded for this clone. The chain has TRBV6-5 and TRBJ1-2; 8 nucleotides align to TRBD1. This CDR3 has 15 residues. V shed 0 bases, J shed 7 bases, and the junction held 7 bases outside the gene matches. CDR1 is MNHEY, CDR2 SVGAGI, per germline. CDR3 DNA: TGTGCCAGCAGTTACTCTAACAGGGGGTTGGGTGGCTACACCTTC. As protein: CASSYSNRGLGGYTF.